This T cell receptor beta chain was observed in a study of CD8 T cells in Susac syndrome. Germline V gene data show CDR1 as SGHRS and CDR2 as YFSETQ. Between the trimmed V and J ends, which lost 0 bases and 0 bases, there was a span of 11 bases. This CDR3 comprises 16 residues. Remarks on this clonotype: Its antigen remains unidentified.

RNA was extracted with the RNeasy kit, and a quantity of about 0.5 to 1 ug was reverse transcribed using random hexamers. Amplification of the TCR beta CDR3 was carried out by immunoSEQ multiplex PCR, which spanned a total of 54 Vbeta and 13 Jbeta segments. TCRdb recomputed calls from the immunoSEQ multiplex PCR reads with MiXCR, one row per CDR3 protein. Of more than 250,000 distinct CDR3 sequences in the sample, about 92% were seen once. Control patients had untreated stable or active relapsing-remitting multiple sclerosis by revised McDonald criteria. Negative isolation yielded the CD8+ and CD4+ T cells, while FACS enriched the TEMRA cells. Overall study results and limits: By the study's own acknowledgment, its TCR sequencing and HLA analysis included relatively few individuals.

What was sequenced was CD4+ T cells from PBMCs. The genes are TRBV5-1 and TRBJ2-3; tentatively, D is TRBD2 (6 bases). This clonotype originated in a human donor with multiple sclerosis. The DNA of the CDR3 is TGCGCCAGCAGCTTGGCCGGCGGGGAAAGCACAGATACGCAGTATTTT. Its translation: CASSLAGGESTDTQYF.